The rows below give T cell receptor beta chains drawn from one sample of a study of CD8 T cells in Susac syndrome. In TCRdb, the immunoSEQ multiplex PCR reads were re-called with MiXCR into one record per CDR3 protein. The data hold 100,000 to 110,000 distinct CDR3 sequences, with 95% observed a single time. Specimen: CD8+ T cells from PBMCs. All receptors come from a human donor with Susac syndrome. CDR3s include the opening cysteine and the closing phenylalanine or tryptophan.

V gene	J gene	CDR3 protein
TRBV20-1	TRBJ1-4	CSAANRDFGEKLFF
TRBV2	TRBJ1-5	CASSGHHSNQPQHF
TRBV20-1	TRBJ1-1	CSAKRDRGLGATEAFF
TRBV29-1	TRBJ1-4	CSVMTRRDEKLFF
TRBV5-4	TRBJ1-5	CATPGRNPF
TRBV18	TRBJ2-3	CASSPTSQGDTQYF
TRBV6-2/TRBV6-3	TRBJ1-5	CASSYPFDRQGSYNQPQHF
TRBV28	TRBJ2-7	CASSPLTGAEQYF
TRBV28	TRBJ1-1	CASSPAGITEAFF
TRBV29-1	TRBJ2-7	CSVVQGYEQYF
TRBV9	TRBJ2-5	CASSPGTAGTAGDQYF
TRBV29-1	TRBJ2-7	CSVVVGVSYEQYF
TRBV2	TRBJ2-5	CASSVGTSGAETQYF
TRBV20-1	TRBJ1-1	CSARERFEVTEAFF
TRBV6-6	TRBJ1-1	CASSGDRKNTEAFF
TRBV28	TRBJ2-7	CASSPRGLQEQYF
TRBV7-9	TRBJ2-4	CASSLWAEPKNIQYF
TRBV20-1	TRBJ2-1	CSATGLAGSEQFF